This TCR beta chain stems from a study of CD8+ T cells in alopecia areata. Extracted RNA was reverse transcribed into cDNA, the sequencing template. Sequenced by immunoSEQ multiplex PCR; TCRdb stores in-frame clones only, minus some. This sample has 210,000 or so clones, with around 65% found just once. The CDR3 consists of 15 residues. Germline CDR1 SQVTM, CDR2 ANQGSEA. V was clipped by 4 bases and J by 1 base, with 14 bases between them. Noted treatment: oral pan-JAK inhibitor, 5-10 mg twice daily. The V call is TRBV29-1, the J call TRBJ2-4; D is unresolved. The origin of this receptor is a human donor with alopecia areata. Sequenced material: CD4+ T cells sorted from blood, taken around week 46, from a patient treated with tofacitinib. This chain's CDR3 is CSVGLRSSAKNIQYF. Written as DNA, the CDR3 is TGCAGCGTTGGTTTAAGGTCGTCTGCCAAAAACATTCAGTACTTC.